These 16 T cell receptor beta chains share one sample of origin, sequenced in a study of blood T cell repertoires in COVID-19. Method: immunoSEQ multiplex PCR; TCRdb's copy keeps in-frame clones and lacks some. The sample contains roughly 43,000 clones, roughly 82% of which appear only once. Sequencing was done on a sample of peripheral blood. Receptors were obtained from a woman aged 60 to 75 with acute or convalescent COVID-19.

The CDR3 sequence is CASGGGDPGNTIYF. CDR3 nucleotide sequence: TGTGCCAGCGGGGGAGGGGATCCTGGAAACACCATATATTTT. This chain joins TRBV5-6 and TRBJ1-3, with D maybe TRBD1 (5 bases). Germline CDR1 is SGHDT and CDR2 is YYEEEE. The V end was cut by 7 bases, the J end by 2 bases, with 13 bases between. CDR3 length: 14 amino acids.

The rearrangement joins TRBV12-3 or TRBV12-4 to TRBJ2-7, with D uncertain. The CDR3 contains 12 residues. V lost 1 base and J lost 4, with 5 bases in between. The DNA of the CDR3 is TGTGCCAGCAGTTTAGATCAATACGAGCAGTACTTC. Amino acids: CASSLDQYEQYF.

The CDR3 coding sequence is TGCAGTGCCCCGGGAGACTATGGCTACACCTTC. Its translation: CSAPGDYGYTF. The rearrangement joins TRBV20-1 to TRBJ1-2; D is ambiguous. Trimming removed 6 bases from V and 3 bases from J, with 8 bases in between. The CDR3 has 11 amino acids. Germline V gives CDR1 DFQATT, CDR2 SNEGSKA (reference sequence).

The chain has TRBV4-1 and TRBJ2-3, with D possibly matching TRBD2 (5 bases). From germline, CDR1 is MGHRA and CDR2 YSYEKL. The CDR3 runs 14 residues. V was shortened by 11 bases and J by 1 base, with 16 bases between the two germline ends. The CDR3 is CASRSLDGTDTQYF. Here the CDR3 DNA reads TGCGCCTCCAGATCACTAGATGGCACAGATACGCAGTATTTT.

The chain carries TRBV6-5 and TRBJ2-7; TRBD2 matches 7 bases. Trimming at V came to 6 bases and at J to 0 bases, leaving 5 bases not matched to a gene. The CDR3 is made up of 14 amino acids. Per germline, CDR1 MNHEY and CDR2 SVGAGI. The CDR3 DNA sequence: TGTGCCAGCAGGGACCTAGCGGCCTCCTACGAGCAGTACTTC. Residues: CASRDLAASYEQYF.

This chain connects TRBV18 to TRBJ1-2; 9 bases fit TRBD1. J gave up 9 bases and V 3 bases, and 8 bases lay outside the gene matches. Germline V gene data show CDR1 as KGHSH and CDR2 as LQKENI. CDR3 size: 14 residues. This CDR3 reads CASSPGQGLFSYTF. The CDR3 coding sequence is TGTGCCAGCTCACCGGGACAGGGACTCTTTAGCTACACCTTC. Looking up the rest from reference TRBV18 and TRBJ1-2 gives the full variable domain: NAGVMQNPRHLVRRRGQEARLRCSPMKGHSHVYWYRQLPEEGLKFMVYLQKENIIDESGMPKERFSAEFPKEGPSILRIQQVVRGDSAAYFCASSPGQGLFSYTFGSGTRLTVV.

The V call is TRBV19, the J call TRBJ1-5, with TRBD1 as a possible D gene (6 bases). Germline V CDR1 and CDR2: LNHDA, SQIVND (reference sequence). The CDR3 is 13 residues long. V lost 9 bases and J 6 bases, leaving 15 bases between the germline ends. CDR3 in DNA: TGTGCCAGCAGGACAGTTGGGGTTCAGCCCCAGCATTTT. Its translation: CASRTVGVQPQHF.

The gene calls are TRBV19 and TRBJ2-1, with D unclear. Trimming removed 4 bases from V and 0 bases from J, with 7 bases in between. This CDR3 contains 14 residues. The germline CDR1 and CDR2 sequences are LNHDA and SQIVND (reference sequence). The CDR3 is CASSTFFSYNEQFF. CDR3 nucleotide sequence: TGTGCCAGTAGTACGTTTTTCTCCTACAATGAGCAGTTCTTC.

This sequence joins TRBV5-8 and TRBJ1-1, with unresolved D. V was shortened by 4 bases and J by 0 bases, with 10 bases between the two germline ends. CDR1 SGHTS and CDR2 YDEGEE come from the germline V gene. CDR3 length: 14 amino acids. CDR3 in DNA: TGTGCCAGCAGCCCGTTATTATTGAACACTGAAGCTTTCTTT. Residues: CASSPLLLNTEAFF.

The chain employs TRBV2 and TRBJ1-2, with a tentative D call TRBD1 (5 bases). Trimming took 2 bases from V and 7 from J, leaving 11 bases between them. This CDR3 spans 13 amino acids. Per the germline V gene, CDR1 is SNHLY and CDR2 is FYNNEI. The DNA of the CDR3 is TGTGCCAGCAGTGAACAGGGAATTGGTGGCTACACCTTC. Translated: CASSEQGIGGYTF.

The CDR3 loop reads CASISGGSAAQYF. The CDR3 DNA follows: TGTGCCAGCATTAGCGGGGGGTCGGCAGCGCAGTATTTT. The genes are TRBV25-1 and TRBJ2-3; 10 bases match TRBD2. The V segment lost 7 bases and the J segment 10 bases; nucleotides outside the gene matches: 8. Germline values: CDR1 MGHDK, CDR2 SYGVNS. CDR3 length equals 13 residues.

The CDR3 region has the DNA TGTGCCAGCAGCCAACGGGGCGGGGGGGACCCTGAGCAGTTCTTC. This encodes CASSQRGGGDPEQFF. J is TRBJ2-1 and V is TRBV7-9; TRBD2 aligns across 9 bases. The V and J ends lost 5 bases and 9 bases, in that order; junction bases with no gene match: 11. Germline loops: CDR1 SEHNR, CDR2 FQNEAQ (reference sequence). CDR3 length: 15 amino acids.

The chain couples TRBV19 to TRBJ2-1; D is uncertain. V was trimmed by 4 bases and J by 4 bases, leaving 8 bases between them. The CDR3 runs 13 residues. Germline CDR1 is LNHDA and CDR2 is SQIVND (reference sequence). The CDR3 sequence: CASSTIEYNEQFF. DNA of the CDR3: TGTGCCAGTAGTACGATAGAATACAATGAGCAGTTCTTC.

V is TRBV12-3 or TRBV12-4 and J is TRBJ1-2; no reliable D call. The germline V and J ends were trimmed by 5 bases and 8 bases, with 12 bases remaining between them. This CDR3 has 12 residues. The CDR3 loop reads CASSPTTRGYTF. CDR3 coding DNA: TGTGCCAGCAGTCCCACCACTCGGGGCTACACCTTC.

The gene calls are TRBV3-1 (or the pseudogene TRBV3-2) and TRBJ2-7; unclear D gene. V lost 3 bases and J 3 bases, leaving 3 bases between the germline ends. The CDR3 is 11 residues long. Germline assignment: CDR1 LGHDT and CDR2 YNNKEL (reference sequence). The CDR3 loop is CASSHSYEQYF. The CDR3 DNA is TGTGCCAGCAGCCACAGCTACGAGCAGTACTTC.

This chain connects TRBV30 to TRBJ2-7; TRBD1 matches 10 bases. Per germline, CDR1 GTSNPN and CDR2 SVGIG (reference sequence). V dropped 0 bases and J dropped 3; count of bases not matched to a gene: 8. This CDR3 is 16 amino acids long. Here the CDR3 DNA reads TGTGCCTGGAGTGTATATTCCGGGACAGGGGTCTACGAGCAGTACTTC. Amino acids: CAWSVYSGTGVYEQYF. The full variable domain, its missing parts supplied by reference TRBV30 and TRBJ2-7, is SQTIHQWPATLVQPVGSPLSLECTVEGTSNPNLYWYRQAAGRGLQLLFYSVGIGQISSEVPQNLSASRPQDRQFILSSKKLLLSDSGFYLCAWSVYSGTGVYEQYFGPGTRLTVT.